This TCR beta chain emerged from a study of CXCR3-negative and CXCR3-positive naive CD8 T cells. Study-wide results and limits: A higher hydrophobicity marked the TRB CDR3s of CXCR3-positive naive cells versus CXCR3-negative naive cells.

As concerns this clonotype: Antigen: not known.

The CDR3 has 14 amino acids. The authors made the TRB cDNA libraries by 5' RACE using UMI labels. TCRdb reprocessed the 5' RACE reads and reports one entry per CDR3 protein, with no DNA. The sample has 80,000 to 100,000 distinct CDR3 sequences. The TCR was taken from a human donor in good health. Some clones in this sample may be carry-over from other donors' samples. The chain joins TRBV12-3 or TRBV12-4 to TRBJ2-7; the D gene TCRdb calls, TRBD1, cannot be checked with no DNA. Sequencing was carried out using naive CXCR3+ CD8+ T cells from blood. Subset denoted: CD45RO-CCR7+CD27+CD95- naive CD8+ T cells expressing CXCR3 (TNR3+). CDR3 region: CASSFYRLDYEQYF.